These T cell receptor beta chains were read from a single sample in a study of T cells in Graves' hyperthyroidism and ophthalmopathy. From the multiplex PCR reads, TCRdb called clonotypes with MiXCR, one entry per CDR3 protein. In the table there are nearly 600,000 distinct CDR3 sequences, 12% to 15% of which are singletons. The sample consisted of blood. Receptors were obtained from a woman in her late teens or twenties with Graves' ophthalmopathy. Both conserved end residues are part of each CDR3. D genes are given only for firm matches. A clone size is listed for some rows: how often the clone was seen (once, few, many), or a class if it is expanded.

clone_size j_call v_call d_call cdr3_aa cdr3_nt
many TRBJ1-2 TRBV28 . CASSLGGQSYGYTF TGTGCCAGCAGTTTAGGGGGTCAATCTTATGGCTACACCTTC
many TRBJ2-3 TRBV3-1 TRBD2 CASSPGTSGNTDTQYF TGTGCCAGCAGCCCCGGGACTAGCGGGAACACAGATACGCAGTATTTT
. TRBJ1-6 TRBV6-1 TRBD1 CASSEAGLDRPNSPLHF TGTGCCAGCAGTGAAGCAGGCCTGGACAGGCCAAATTCACCCCTCCACTTT
few TRBJ1-1 TRBV19 TRBD1 CASTPIGGTERDTEAFF TGTGCCAGTACTCCGATTGGAGGGACAGAGAGGGACACTGAAGCTTTCTTT
many TRBJ2-3 TRBV3-1 . CASSQDPGWWESTDTQYF TGTGCCAGCAGCCAAGATCCGGGGTGGTGGGAAAGCACAGATACGCAGTATTTT
many TRBJ2-3 TRBV4-1 . CASSQEDTQYF TGCGCCAGCAGCCAAGAAGATACGCAGTATTTT
many TRBJ1-4 TRBV3-1 . CASSQVLSEKLFF TGTGCCAGCAGCCAAGTTCTCAGTGAAAAACTGTTTTTT
many TRBJ2-2 TRBV6-2/TRBV6-3 TRBD2 CASTGLAGSTGELFF TGTGCCAGCACGGGACTAGCGGGATCCACCGGGGAGCTGTTTTTT
. TRBJ1-1 TRBV6-2/TRBV6-3 . CASSSYRVPNTEAFF TGTGCCAGCAGCTCCTACCGGGTTCCGAACACTGAAGCTTTCTTT
many TRBJ1-3 TRBV30 . CAWRRGRGMKSGNTIYF TGTGCCTGGAGGAGGGGTAGGGGTATGAAGTCTGGAAACACCATATATTTT